Given below is one T cell receptor (beta chain) in context. The sample comes from a study of radiotherapy plus CTLA-4 blockade in lung cancer. Sequencing used immunoSEQ multiplex PCR; TCRdb keeps in-frame clones, though not all of them. The data show more than 100,000 clones, 80% to 90% seen once. The TCR sequence derives from a human donor with non-small cell lung cancer that progressed on radiotherapy plus ipilimumab. Sample: peripheral blood, taken from a patient treated with radiotherapy plus ipilimumab.

The CDR3 loop is CASSFPGTGSEKLFF. CDR3 DNA sequence: TGTGCCAGCAGTTTTCCCGGGACAGGTTCTGAAAAACTGTTTTTT. The genes are TRBV28 and TRBJ1-4; 8 positions match TRBD1. The CDR3 is 15 residues long. V lost 3 bases, J lost 7 bases, and 7 bases stayed unmatched. The germline V gene encodes CDR1 MDHEN and CDR2 SYDVKM.